The entry below describes one TCR beta chain. Its antigen is not identified. These data belong to a study of molecular identifiers for immune sequencing clone quantification. Study as a whole: RNA, taken in replicates from approximately 20,000 or 100,000 naive CD8 cells, was split five ways, with four sequenced.

The authors built bulk TCR libraries by previously described methods with listed TCR primers. TCRdb recomputed calls from the PCR reads with MiXCR, one row per CDR3 protein. The table records hundreds of thousands of distinct CDR3 sequences, about 25% of them present only once. The study, taken as a whole, reports: More than 97% of effector molecules, versus under 1% of naive-cell molecules, belonged to clones above 20 RNA copies.

The authors gated naive CD8 T cells as CD8+CD4-CCR7+CD45RA+ for sorting. V lost 4 bases and J 4 bases, leaving 11 bases between the germline ends. Germline CDR1 LGHNA, CDR2 YNFKEQ. This CDR3 region has 14 residues. Sequencing was carried out using naive CD8+ T cells from blood, with Jurkat cell RNA spiked in. Subset meaning: FACS-sorted CD8+CD4-CCR7+CD45RA+ naive T cells. The chain links TRBV4-2 to TRBJ1-3; the D gene is possibly TRBD1 (5 bases). The TCR was taken from a human donor in good health. Some libraries in this study had Jurkat cell RNA spiked in. The CDR3 DNA reads TGTGCCAGCAGCCCTCTGACAGAAGGAAACACCATATATTTT. It yields the protein CASSPLTEGNTIYF.